The clone carrying this TCR beta chain has only one observation. Antigen unknown. Sequencing was performed with immunoSEQ multiplex PCR; in TCRdb, only in-frame clones are kept and a portion is missing. The table shows 130,000 or so clones, with around 90% occurring only once. There are 14 residues in the CDR3. The germline V gene encodes CDR1 MDHEN and CDR2 SYDVKM. V lost 5 bases to trimming and J lost 6 bases, with 16 bases between them. This entry comes from a study of T cell responses to AZD1222 COVID-19 vaccine. Study details: Recipients boosted at about 4 weeks or about 12 weeks are pooled. Findings and caveats of the study: In all cases, repertoires were sampled only after the peak T cell response.

V and J are TRBV28 and TRBJ1-2, with no clear D. This material consisted of peripheral blood, taken on day 0 of AZD1222 vaccination. The receptor comes from an adult in good health. Here the CDR3 DNA reads TGTGCCAGCAGTGTCTCCGGGCGGGTGGATGGCTACACCTTC. Protein: CASSVSGRVDGYTF.